Listed here are 25 T cell receptor beta chains from one sample, sequenced in a study of blood T cell repertoires in COVID-19 (dated by TCRdb to about 2020). Library prep was done by the immunoSEQ multiplex PCR assay. In its TCRdb copy, this immuneACCESS table keeps in-frame sequences only and misses some clones. Where compared with another copy, unresolved V genes explain less than half of these, and the others have no known cause. Present in this sample are roughly 230,000 clones, approximately 86% of which were seen just once. The ten largest clones add up to less than 4% of the sample. Source material: peripheral blood. Receptors were obtained from a woman older than 75 with acute or convalescent COVID-19.

The genes are TRBV3-1 (or the pseudogene TRBV3-2) and TRBJ2-2, with D hard to call. Germline V gives CDR1 LGHDT, CDR2 YNNKEL (reference sequence). Trimming took off 1 base at V and 0 bases at J, with 6 bases between the two ends. This CDR3 region has 15 residues. The CDR3 sequence: CASSQVAANTGELFF. The CDR3 DNA reads TGTGCCAGCAGCCAAGTGGCAGCGAACACCGGGGAGCTGTTTTTT.

The CDR3 here is CASSQGRTEAFF. DNA for the CDR3: TGTGCCAGCAGTCAGGGCAGGACTGAAGCTTTCTTT. The rearrangement joins TRBV12-3 or TRBV12-4 to TRBJ1-1; perhaps TRBD1 as D (5 bases). The ends were cut back, 5 bases at V and 5 bases at J, with 9 bases in the middle. This CDR3 is built from 12 residues.

This clone was recorded once. The chain's CDR3 is CASSPGVVGTGSYGYTF. As DNA, the CDR3 is TGTGCCAGCAGCCCGGGGGTTGTCGGGACAGGGAGTTATGGCTACACCTTC. The chain has TRBV5-4 and TRBJ1-2; 9 nucleotides agree with TRBD1. This CDR3 is built from 17 residues. The ends lost 4 bases at V and 5 bases at J; junction bases unmatched: 15. Per germline, CDR1 SGHNT and CDR2 YYREEE (reference sequence).

This sequence joins TRBV2 and TRBJ1-6, with 8 bases identical to TRBD1. This CDR3 is 15 amino acids long. The V gene end was trimmed by 6 bases and the J gene end by 7 bases; junction bases not matched to a gene: 8. Germline CDR1 is SNHLY and CDR2 is FYNNEI. Written as DNA, the CDR3 is TGTGCCAGCAGCCCCGGACAGGGCGCCAATTCACCCCTCCACTTT. Translated: CASSPGQGANSPLHF.

The chain's CDR3 is CASSTGTGRLTAKNSPLHF. The CDR3 nucleotides are TGTGCCAGCAGTACCGGGACAGGGAGGTTGACGGCCAAGAATTCACCCCTCCACTTT. The rearrangement joins TRBV6-2 or TRBV6-3 to TRBJ1-6; 9 bases are a match to TRBD1. Germline values: CDR1 MNHEY, CDR2 SVGEGT. The CDR3 sequence is 19 residues long. After removal of 5 bases from V and 7 bases from J, the junction contained 18 bases not matched to a gene.

The chain recombines TRBV29-1 with TRBJ1-1; unclear D gene. The ends were cut back, 6 bases at V and 0 bases at J, with 17 bases in the middle. There are 15 residues in the CDR3. Germline V gene lookup returns CDR1 SQVTM and CDR2 ANQGSEA. CDR3 amino acids: CSVDRTPRVNTEAFF. The CDR3 nucleotides are TGCAGCGTCGACCGGACCCCGAGGGTGAACACTGAAGCTTTCTTT.

The chain carries TRBV28 and TRBJ1-1; TRBD1 aligns across 7 bases. The length of the CDR3 is 15 residues. From germline, CDR1 is MDHEN and CDR2 SYDVKM. V lost 5 bases, J lost 7 bases, and 13 bases stayed unmatched. The CDR3 sequence is CASSASTGNGLEAFF. As DNA, the CDR3 is TGTGCCAGCAGTGCCTCGACAGGGAACGGACTTGAAGCTTTCTTT.

This chain uses TRBV19 with TRBJ1-2, with D unresolved. Germline CDR1 LNHDA, CDR2 SQIVND (reference sequence). This CDR3 is 13 amino acids long. V was cut by 6 bases and J by 8 bases, with 16 bases left in between. The DNA for the CDR3 is TGTGCCAGTAGCGATCGGGGTTTTGAAGGCTACACCTTC. It specifies CASSDRGFEGYTF.

The genes are TRBV11-3 and TRBJ1-1; tentatively, D is TRBD1 (6 bases). Germline V gene sequence: CDR1 SGHNT, CDR2 YENEEA. V was pared by 5 bases and J by 4 bases, with 17 bases between. The CDR3 spans 15 residues. The CDR3 sequence is CASSLDRGGRTEAFF. The CDR3 bases are TGTGCCAGCAGCCTCGACCGCGGGGGGCGCACTGAAGCTTTCTTT. Using reference TRBV11-3 and TRBJ1-1 for the parts outside the CDR3, the full variable domain is EAGVVQSPRYKIIEKKQPVAFWCNPISGHNTLYWYLQNLGQGPELLIRYENEEAVDDSQLPKDRFSAERLKGVDSTLKIQPAELGDSAVYLCASSLDRGGRTEAFFGQGTRLTVV.

This clone was recorded a few times. The chain is built from TRBV15 and TRBJ1-1; D ambiguous. The CDR3 has 15 amino acids. V was trimmed by 4 bases and J by 1 base, leaving 13 bases between them. Germline values: CDR1 LNHNV, CDR2 YYDKDF (reference sequence). Here the CDR3 reads CATSKGGITNTEAFF. In DNA, the CDR3 is TGTGCCACCAGCAAAGGAGGGATAACGAACACTGAAGCTTTCTTT.

The count of this clone is one. This chain connects TRBV4-1 to TRBJ1-2, with D unresolved. The V and J ends lost 0 bases and 7 bases respectively, with 3 bases between them. Per the germline V gene, CDR1 is MGHRA and CDR2 is YSYEKL. CDR3 length equals 11 residues. This CDR3 is CASSQEAGYTF. The CDR3 bases are TGCGCCAGCAGCCAAGAAGCTGGCTACACCTTC.

The chain recombines TRBV7-8 with TRBJ1-2; D possibly corresponds to TRBD1 (5 bases). This CDR3 is 14 amino acids long. The germline V gene has CDR1 SGHVS and CDR2 FQNEAQ. Trimming shortened V by 5 bases and J by 4 bases, and 14 bases separated the two germline ends. CDR3 sequence: CASSTAGGGYGYTF. Written as DNA, the CDR3 is TGTGCCAGCAGCACCGCGGGCGGGGGCTATGGCTACACCTTC.

The CDR3 DNA follows: TGTGCCAGCAGCTTTGGGACAGGGAACTATGGCTACACCTTC. It specifies CASSFGTGNYGYTF. The J gene is TRBJ1-2, the V gene TRBV5-4, with 9 bases that match TRBD1. The CDR3 has 14 amino acids. CDR1 and CDR2 from the germline V gene are SGHNT and YYREEE (reference sequence). V lost 2 bases to trimming and J lost 2 bases; unmatched junction nucleotides: 1.

The CDR3 loop is CASSIDPDRVFFGQFF. CDR3 bases: TGTGCCAGTAGTATAGATCCAGACAGGGTATTCTTTGGGCAGTTCTTC. The rearrangement joins TRBV19 to TRBJ2-1, with 7 bases aligning to TRBD1. The CDR3 runs 16 residues. The trim removed 0 bases at V and 12 bases at J, leaving 14 bases unmatched. Germline assignment: CDR1 LNHDA and CDR2 SQIVND (reference sequence).

J is TRBJ1-2 and V is TRBV24-1; D is uncertain. V lost 3 bases, J lost 5 bases, and 9 bases lay in between. CDR1 and CDR2 (germline): KGHDR, SFDVKD. The CDR3 loop spans 13 amino acids. Written as DNA, the CDR3 is TGTGCCACCAGTGATGTCGCGGGATATGGCTACACCTTC. Protein sequence: CATSDVAGYGYTF.

The chain carries TRBV29-1 and TRBJ1-3; 8 bases are shared with TRBD1. Germline CDR1 and CDR2: SQVTM and ANQGSEA. With 1 base clipped from V and 5 bases from J, the junction kept 10 bases outside the gene matches. The length of the CDR3 is 16 residues. CDR3 region: CSVEGSGTGLRNTIYF. As DNA, the CDR3 is TGCAGCGTTGAAGGTTCCGGGACAGGCTTAAGAAACACCATATATTTT.

The J gene is TRBJ2-5, the V gene TRBV29-1; D unresolved. This CDR3 region has 11 residues. Trimming cost V 6 bases and J 5 bases, with 10 bases left between them. Per the germline V gene, CDR1 is SQVTM and CDR2 is ANQGSEA. The DNA of the CDR3 is TGCAGCGTGCGGTCGGCCGAGACCCAGTACTTC. Translation: CSVRSAETQYF.

The chain combines TRBV7-6 with TRBJ1-4; 10 bases map to TRBD1. The CDR3 runs 14 residues. Germline V CDR1 and CDR2: SGHVS, FNYEAQ. The V and J ends lost 6 bases and 8 bases, in that order; junction bases with no gene match: 6. The CDR3 DNA reads as TGTGCCAGCAGGACAGGGGGCGAGGGGGAAAAACTGTTTTTT. The encoded protein is CASRTGGEGEKLFF.

The J gene is TRBJ1-3, the V gene TRBV2, with D tentatively TRBD1 (6 bases). V lost 5 bases to trimming and J lost 0 bases, with 11 bases between them. CDR3 length: 15 residues. Germline CDR1 SNHLY, CDR2 FYNNEI. In DNA form, the CDR3 reads TGTGCCAGCAGTCCACAGGGCTACTCTGGAAACACCATATATTTT. This gives the protein CASSPQGYSGNTIYF.

The chain uses TRBV2 and TRBJ2-7; 7 bases map to TRBD1. CDR1 and CDR2 (germline): SNHLY, FYNNEI. CDR3 length equals 16 residues. V trimming: 3 bases; J trimming: 4 bases; junction bases outside the gene matches: 12. Written as DNA, the CDR3 is TGTGCCAGCAGTGAGATGCGCAGTGGACAGGAGTACGAGCAGTACTTC. It encodes CASSEMRSGQEYEQYF.

The chain links TRBV15 to TRBJ2-1, with 9 bases matching TRBD2. CDR3 length: 16 residues. Losses at the gene ends were 0 bases for V and 6 bases for J; bases not matched to a gene: 6. Germline CDR1 and CDR2: LNHNV and YYDKDF (reference sequence). CDR3 sequence reads: CATSRDVGGGANEQFF. CDR3 DNA sequence: TGTGCCACCAGCAGAGATGTCGGCGGGGGGGCCAATGAGCAGTTCTTC.

The rearrangement joins TRBV27 to TRBJ1-6, with a weak D call TRBD1 (5 bases). V lost 3 bases, J lost 5 bases, and 8 bases lay in between. Germline values: CDR1 MNHEY, CDR2 SMNVEV (reference sequence). This CDR3 is built from 14 residues. CDR3 amino acids: CASSFLGDNSPLHF. In DNA, the CDR3 is TGTGCCAGCAGTTTTCTAGGGGATAATTCACCCCTCCACTTT.

The chain has TRBV27 and TRBJ1-2; D possibly corresponds to TRBD1 (5 bases). Trimming removed 6 bases from V and 3 bases from J, with 14 bases in between. Looked up from germline, CDR1 is MNHEY and CDR2 is SMNVEV (reference sequence). The CDR3 has 14 amino acids. The CDR3 region has the DNA TGTGCCAGCAGGCCACGGGGGGGGGACTATGGCTACACCTTC. Protein: CASRPRGGDYGYTF.

CDR3 protein: CASSFQQVNQPQHF. CDR3 in DNA: TGTGCCAGCAGCTTTCAACAGGTGAATCAGCCCCAGCATTTT. The chain combines TRBV7-8 with TRBJ1-5; TRBD1 might be the D (5 bases). The germline gives CDR1 SGHVS, CDR2 FQNEAQ. V was cut by 3 bases and J by 4 bases, with 10 bases left in between. The CDR3 consists of 14 residues.

The V and J genes are TRBV5-1 and TRBJ2-3, with D unclear. Germline V lookup: CDR1 SGHRS, CDR2 YFSETQ. V was shortened by 0 bases and J by 3 bases, with 17 bases between the two germline ends. This CDR3 has 17 amino acids. In DNA, the CDR3 is TGCGCCAGCAGCTTGGAGAGACTGCACACATTGACAGATACGCAGTATTTT. Protein sequence: CASSLERLHTLTDTQYF. The full variable domain, in which reference TRBV5-1 and TRBJ2-3 provide the parts outside the CDR3, is KAGVTQTPRYLIKTRGQQVTLSCSPISGHRSVSWYQQTPGQGLQFLFEYFSETQRNKGNFPGRFSGRQFSNSRSEMNVSTLELGDSALYLCASSLERLHTLTDTQYFGPGTRLTVL.